These T cell receptor beta chains were read from a single sample in a study of T cell clusters in autoimmune cytopenias. TCRdb re-called the multiplex PCR reads and shows each CDR3 protein once, DNA omitted. The repertoire table contains some 5,000 distinct CDR3 sequences. The same sample was also used in a study of T cell repertoires in aging, cancer and after chemotherapy.

The sequenced material came from peripheral blood. The receptors originated from a human donor in good health. Both conserved end residues are part of each CDR3. Clone size is given for some rows only: seen once, a few or many times, or a class if the clone is expanded.

clone_size j_call v_call cdr3_aa
NA TRBJ2-2 TRBV10-3 CAITGTGGVTGELFF
medium-sized TRBJ2-1 TRBV15 CATSTSLAGYRGYNEQFF
medium-sized TRBJ1-6 TRBV5-4 CASSRGQDSPLHF
medium-sized TRBJ2-3 TRBV5-1 CASSLDGTVDTQYF
NA TRBJ2-3 TRBV11-1 CASSYRGTSAFTTDTQYF
NA TRBJ2-2 TRBV28 CASSPQGTTGELFF
medium-sized TRBJ2-1 TRBV18 CASSPPRDRDNEQFF
NA TRBJ1-5 TRBV20-1 CSARDTGQYSNQPQHF
NA TRBJ2-3 TRBV29-1 CSVDAPGLAGGPTDTQYF
medium-sized TRBJ2-1 TRBV6-1 CASREGGGYNEQFF
NA TRBJ1-2 TRBV20-1 CSAREPLKGGPGYTF
NA TRBJ2-7 TRBV5-1 CASHGGQGYYNEQYF
NA TRBJ1-6 TRBV7-9 CASSRDRGLESPLHF
medium-sized TRBJ2-7 TRBV27 CASSLSGPYEQYF